Shown below are 11 T cell receptor beta chains from a single sample sequenced in a study of blood T cell repertoires in COVID-19. This table comes from immunoSEQ multiplex PCR, and its TCRdb copy is limited to in-frame clones, with some not included. The repertoire holds more than 150,000 clones, 78% seen once, with around 16% in the top ten. Material for sequencing was PBMCs or T cells enriched from blood (not recorded which). These receptors were obtained from a woman in her fifties or sixties who had recovered from COVID-19.

The CDR3 reads CASSQGGMGNSPLHF. Written as DNA, the CDR3 is TGTGCCAGCAGCCAGGGAGGGATGGGGAATTCACCCCTCCACTTT. The V gene is TRBV3-1 (or the pseudogene TRBV3-2), the J gene TRBJ1-6, with D hard to call. Trimming stripped 3 bases from V and 7 bases from J, with 13 bases between. This CDR3 is 15 amino acids long. CDR1 LGHDT and CDR2 YNNKEL come from the germline V gene (reference sequence).

V and J are TRBV6-5 and TRBJ1-6; no reliable D call. The CDR3 runs 13 residues. Trimming stripped 8 bases from V and 10 bases from J, with 15 bases between. Germline CDR1 is MNHEY and CDR2 is SVGAGI. The CDR3 loop is CASDPGFRSPLHF. The CDR3 nucleotides read TGTGCCAGCGACCCGGGATTCCGGTCACCCCTCCACTTT.

The gene calls are TRBV12-3 or TRBV12-4 and TRBJ1-6; no clear D. With 5 bases removed from V and 7 bases from J, the gap between germline ends came to 9 bases. The CDR3 covers 13 residues. The CDR3 loop reads CASSPFGNSPLHF. The CDR3 DNA sequence: TGTGCCAGCAGTCCCTTTGGCAATTCACCCCTCCACTTT.

In its sample, this clone was seen a few times. The V call is TRBV5-4, the J call TRBJ2-6; 7 bases match TRBD2. The CDR3 loop spans 17 amino acids. J lost 0 bases, V lost 6 bases, and 9 bases had no gene match. Germline values: CDR1 SGHNT, CDR2 YYREEE (reference sequence). This chain's CDR3 is CASTLGLVSSGANVLTF. CDR3 DNA: TGTGCCAGCACCCTTGGACTAGTATCCTCTGGGGCCAACGTCCTGACTTTC.

The chain couples TRBV19 to TRBJ1-1; D gene ambiguous. This CDR3 is 11 amino acids long. Trimming removed 6 bases from V and 2 bases from J, with 4 bases in between. Germline CDR1 and CDR2: LNHDA and SQIVND (reference sequence). The CDR3 is CASSKNTEAFF. The DNA of the CDR3 is TGTGCCAGTAGCAAAAACACTGAAGCTTTCTTT.

The chain uses TRBV19 and TRBJ1-5; 11 nucleotides align to TRBD1. Germline CDR1 LNHDA, CDR2 SQIVND (reference sequence). Unmatched junction bases numbered 4, after V lost 5 bases and J lost 7 bases. The CDR3 covers 14 residues. The CDR3 DNA reads as TGTGCCAGTAGTTTCCGGGACAGGGGGCAGCCCCAGCATTTT. The encoded protein is CASSFRDRGQPQHF.

The genes are TRBV5-1 and TRBJ1-1; TRBD1 agrees at 7 bases. The CDR3 covers 14 residues. Germline CDR1 is SGHRS and CDR2 is YFSETQ. The junction had 3 bases not matched to a gene; V was cut back by 0 bases and J by 4 bases. In DNA form, the CDR3 reads TGCGCCAGCAGCTTGGCAGGGGGTGTCACTGAAGCTTTCTTT. Translating gives CASSLAGGVTEAFF.

The V and J genes are TRBV18 and TRBJ2-7; 13 nucleotides match TRBD2. Per germline, CDR1 KGHSH and CDR2 LQKENI. The CDR3 spans 15 residues. J gave up 4 bases and V 6 bases, and 6 bases lay outside the gene matches. CDR3 sequence (DNA): TGTGCCAGCTCCCCCGGACTAGCGGGAGAGTACGAGCAGTACTTC. Protein sequence: CASSPGLAGEYEQYF.

This clone was detected once. This sequence joins TRBV6-5 and TRBJ2-7; 8 bases fit TRBD2. From germline, CDR1 is MNHEY and CDR2 SVGAGI. The CDR3 sequence is 16 residues long. J gave up 0 bases and V 2 bases, and 6 bases lay outside the gene matches. The CDR3 here is CASSYLGGGISYEQYF. The CDR3 nucleotides are TGTGCCAGCAGTTACCTAGGCGGGGGGATCTCCTACGAGCAGTACTTC.

The chain has TRBV2 and TRBJ1-4, with D tentatively TRBD1 (5 bases). Germline V gene lookup returns CDR1 SNHLY and CDR2 FYNNEI. The CDR3 has 17 residues. V lost 6 bases and J 0 bases, leaving 17 bases between the germline ends. This CDR3 is CASRSRGGAATNEKLFF. Written as DNA, the CDR3 is TGTGCCAGCAGAAGTAGGGGTGGGGCTGCAACTAATGAAAAACTGTTTTTT.

The CDR3 DNA reads TGTGCCAGCTGTGGAGGGATCACAGATACGCAGTATTTT. This translates into CASCGGITDTQYF. The V call is TRBV7-9, the J call TRBJ2-3; maybe TRBD2 (6 bases). The V gene's germline CDR1 is SEHNR and CDR2 FQNEAQ (reference sequence). The CDR3 is 13 residues long. Trimming took 8 bases from V and 2 from J, leaving 11 bases between them.